This TCR beta chain was observed in a study of blood T cell repertoires in COVID-19. Study summary: Samples of COVID-19 (acute and convalescent) were obtained from the United States, Italy and Spain. The analysed material was cDNA or gDNA that came from T cells, B-cell-depleted T cells, or PBMCs.

CDR1 is SGHTA, CDR2 FQGNSA, per germline. V dropped 5 bases and J dropped 0 bases, with 23 bases sitting between them. This CDR3 comprises 19 residues. Authors' data handling: Amplified reference gene primers provided the basis for estimating nucleated cell counts. Assay used: immunoSEQ multiplex PCR; TCRdb lists only in-frame clones, some missing. From that table come the V and J calls and clone size; the DNA was used to work out D and trimming. Found here are about 93,000 clones, roughly 88% of them singletons; the top ten hold roughly 1.5%. The sample consisted of peripheral blood. J is TRBJ1-5 and V is TRBV7-2; no clear D. The clonotype comes from a human donor with active COVID-19. The donor label of this sample is uncertain. CDR3: CASSPRPTTNTYSNQPQHF. CDR3 sequence (DNA): TGTGCCAGCAGCCCCCGCCCGACAACCAATACATATAGCAATCAGCCCCAGCATTTT.